This TCR beta chain was profiled in a study of T cell changes during pregnancy in multiple sclerosis. CDR1 is SGHRS and CDR2 is YFSETQ in the germline V gene. Unmatched junction bases numbered 1, after V lost 0 bases and J lost 6 bases. This CDR3 spans 15 amino acids. The table came from immunoSEQ multiplex PCR; TCRdb's copy has only in-frame clones and leaves some out. The sample lists about 51,000 clones, about 92% occurring once. The rearrangement uses TRBV5-1 and TRBJ2-1; 12 bases align to TRBD2. This specimen consisted of CD4+ T cells from peripheral blood mononuclear cells, obtained in the third trimester of pregnancy. The clonotype comes from a female donor with multiple sclerosis, enrolled in a pregnancy study. DNA for the CDR3: TGCGCCAGCAGCTTGGGACTAGCGGGAGTCAATGAGCAGTTCTTC. Translated, it gives CASSLGLAGVNEQFF.